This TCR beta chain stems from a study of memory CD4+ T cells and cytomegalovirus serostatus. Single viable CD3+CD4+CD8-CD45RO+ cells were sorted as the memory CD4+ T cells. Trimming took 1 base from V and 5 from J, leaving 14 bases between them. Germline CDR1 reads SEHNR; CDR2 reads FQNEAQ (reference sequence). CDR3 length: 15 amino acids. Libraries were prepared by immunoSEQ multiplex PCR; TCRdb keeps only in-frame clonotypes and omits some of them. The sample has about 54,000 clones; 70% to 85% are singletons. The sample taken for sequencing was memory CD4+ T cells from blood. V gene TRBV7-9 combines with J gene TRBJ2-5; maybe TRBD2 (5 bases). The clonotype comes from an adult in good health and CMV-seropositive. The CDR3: CASSLVGSPGETQYF. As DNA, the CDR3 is TGTGCCAGCAGCTTAGTGGGCTCCCCGGGGGAGACCCAGTACTTC. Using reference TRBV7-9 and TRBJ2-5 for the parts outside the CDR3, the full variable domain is DTGVSQNPRHKITKRGQNVTFRCDPISEHNRLYWYRQTLGQGPEFLTYFQNEAQLEKSRLLSDRFSAERPKGSFSTLEIQRTEQGDSAMYLCASSLVGSPGETQYFGPGTRLLVL.